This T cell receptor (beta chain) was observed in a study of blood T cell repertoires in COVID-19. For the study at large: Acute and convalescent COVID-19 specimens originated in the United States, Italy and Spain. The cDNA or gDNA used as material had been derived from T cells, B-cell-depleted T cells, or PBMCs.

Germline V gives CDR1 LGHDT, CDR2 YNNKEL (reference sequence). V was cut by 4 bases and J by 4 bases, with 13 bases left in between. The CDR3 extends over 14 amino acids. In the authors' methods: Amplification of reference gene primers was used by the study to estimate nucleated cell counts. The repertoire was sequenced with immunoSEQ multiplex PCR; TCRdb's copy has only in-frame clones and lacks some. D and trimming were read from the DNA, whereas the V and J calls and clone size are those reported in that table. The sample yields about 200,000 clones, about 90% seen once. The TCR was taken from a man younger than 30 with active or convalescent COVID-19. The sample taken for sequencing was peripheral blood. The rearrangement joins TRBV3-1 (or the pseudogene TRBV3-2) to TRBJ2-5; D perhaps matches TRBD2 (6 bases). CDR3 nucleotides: TGTGCCAGCAGCCTGGGGCGGGATGGAGAGACCCAGTACTTC. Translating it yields CASSLGRDGETQYF.